The rows below give T cell receptor beta chains drawn from one sample of a study of blood T cell repertoires in COVID-19. Repertoires were generated with immunoSEQ multiplex PCR, while TCRdb's copy carries only in-frame clones and drops some. Of some 180,000 clones listed, around 83% are singletons. Sequenced sample: peripheral blood. These TCRs come from a woman in her sixties with acute or convalescent COVID-19. Both conserved end residues are part of each CDR3. The D gene is left open where the match is weak. The size field is filled for only some rows; it gives once, few, many or a size class.

clone size,D gene,V gene,J gene,CDR3 DNA,CDR3 protein
-,TRBD2,TRBV30,TRBJ2-5,TGTGCCTTAACCGGGGGGGCAGAGACCCAGTACTTC,CALTGGAETQYF
-,TRBD2,TRBV14,TRBJ2-1,TGTGCCAGCAGCCACCGCAACGAGCGGGAGGTGGGTGAGCAGTTCTTC,CASSHRNEREVGEQFF
-,-,TRBV20-1,TRBJ1-5,TGCAGTGTGGGGGGGCAGGAGCCCCAGCATTTT,CSVGGQEPQHF
-,TRBD1,TRBV6-5,TRBJ1-5,TGTGCCAGCAAAAGACAGGGGGGAAGCAATCAGCCCCAGCATTTT,CASKRQGGSNQPQHF
-,TRBD2,TRBV9,TRBJ2-5,TGTGCCAGCAGCCCTGCCTGGACTAGCGGGAGTCGGGAGACCCAGTACTTC,CASSPAWTSGSRETQYF
-,TRBD2,TRBV27,TRBJ2-1,TGTGCCAGCAGACCTCGGCCGCGGGGGGGGAGCTCCTACAATGAGCAGTTCTTC,CASRPRPRGGSSYNEQFF
-,-,TRBV5-1,TRBJ2-3,TGCGCCAGCAGCTTGGTACAGCGAGGGGGAACAGATACGCAGTATTTT,CASSLVQRGGTDTQYF
once,-,TRBV5-4,TRBJ1-1,TGTGCCAGCACCACAGGGTTGATCACTGAAGCTTTCTTT,CASTTGLITEAFF
-,-,TRBV15,TRBJ1-2,TGTGCCACCAGCAGCGAACCCGGACGGGAAATTAACTATGGCTACACCTTC,CATSSEPGREINYGYTF
few,-,TRBV19,TRBJ1-2,TGTGTCACCGGCGGTAACTATGGCTACACCTTC,CVTGGNYGYTF
-,TRBD2,TRBV6-6,TRBJ2-2,TGTGCCAGCAGTTATCTAGCGGGAGGGGAGCTGTTTTTT,CASSYLAGGELFF
once,-,TRBV7-2,TRBJ1-2,TGTGCCAGCAGCTTAACGGCAGGGGCTTATGGCTACACCTTC,CASSLTAGAYGYTF
-,TRBD1,TRBV11-2,TRBJ2-5,TGTGCCAGCAGCCCGACAGGGGGTTGGGAGACCCAGTACTTC,CASSPTGGWETQYF
-,-,TRBV24-1,TRBJ2-2,TGTGCCACCAGTGATTTCCCCTCCGGAGGGGCGGACGGGGAGCTGTTTTTT,CATSDFPSGGADGELFF
-,-,TRBV19,TRBJ1-3,TGTGCCAGTAGTACCCCCCGGGACTCCCTTAGCTCTGGAAACACCATATATTTT,CASSTPRDSLSSGNTIYF
-,-,TRBV5-1,TRBJ1-1,TGCGCCAGCAGCTTACAAGGAGTGGGGCTTTCGAACACTGAAGCTTTCTTT,CASSLQGVGLSNTEAFF
-,-,TRBV20-1,TRBJ1-1,TGCAGTGCTAGTCAGGACAGCTACACTGAAGCTTTCTTT,CSASQDSYTEAFF
-,-,TRBV15,TRBJ2-1,TGTGCCACCAGCAGAGATAACCTAGCTCCGAATGAGCAGTTCTTC,CATSRDNLAPNEQFF
few,-,TRBV2,TRBJ1-2,TGTGCCAGCAGTGATAGCCCGACTTATGGCTACACCTTC,CASSDSPTYGYTF
-,-,TRBV5-5,TRBJ2-1,TGTGCCAGCAGCTTGGACAGGTCCTACAATGAGCAGTTCTTC,CASSLDRSYNEQFF
-,-,TRBV6-1,TRBJ2-7,TGTGCCAGCAGTGACCCTGGCACCTACGAGCAGTACTTC,CASSDPGTYEQYF
-,-,TRBV9,TRBJ2-3,TGTGCCAGCAGCTTCCAGGTGGTGGATACGCAGTATTTT,CASSFQVVDTQYF
once,-,TRBV3-1/TRBV3-2,TRBJ1-2,TGTGCCAGCAGCCGCACATGGTCCGGCTACACCTTC,CASSRTWSGYTF
-,-,TRBV7-8,TRBJ1-1,TGTGCCAGCAGTTACGCGCTTGGTTCGAACACTGAAGCTTTCTTT,CASSYALGSNTEAFF
-,TRBD1,TRBV6-5,TRBJ1-1,TGTGCCAGCAGAGTGGGACAGATGAACACTGAAGCTTTCTTT,CASRVGQMNTEAFF
-,TRBD2,TRBV5-4,TRBJ2-1,TGTGCCAGCAGCCTAGCGGGAGGAGGAGTGGGCAATGAGCAGTTCTTC,CASSLAGGGVGNEQFF
-,TRBD2,TRBV3-1/TRBV3-2,TRBJ2-5,TGTGCCAGCAGCCCATCCGGGACTAGCGGGAGGGGGGCCCAGTACTTC,CASSPSGTSGRGAQYF
-,TRBD2,TRBV24-1,TRBJ2-3,TGTGCCACCAGTGACAGGACTAGCGGGGGCAACACAGATACGCAGTATTTT,CATSDRTSGGNTDTQYF
-,TRBD1,TRBV2,TRBJ2-3,TGTGCCAGCAGTATAGATACGGGACAGGGGGCTCACTCTAGCACAGATACGCAGTATTTT,CASSIDTGQGAHSSTDTQYF
-,TRBD2,TRBV9,TRBJ2-1,TGTGCCAGCAGCGACCTCCCGGGGGCGGGAGGGAATGAGCAGTTCTTC,CASSDLPGAGGNEQFF
-,TRBD2,TRBV9,TRBJ2-1,TGTGCCAGCAGCGCGAGGGGACTAGCGGGAGTTGGCTCCTACAATGAGCAGTTCTTC,CASSARGLAGVGSYNEQFF
-,-,TRBV30,TRBJ1-4,TGTGCCTGGAGAAGACCCGGGGGGGGTGAAAAACTGTTTTTT,CAWRRPGGGEKLFF
-,-,TRBV4-1,TRBJ1-6,TGCGCCAGCAGCCAAGTAATCTGGAGCTCCTATAATTCACCCCTCCACTTT,CASSQVIWSSYNSPLHF
-,TRBD1,TRBV28,TRBJ1-1,TGTGCCAGCAGTTTTTGGGGACAGGGTCACACTGAAGCTTTCTTT,CASSFWGQGHTEAFF
few,-,TRBV21-1,TRBJ1-6,TGTGCCAGCAGCAAAATCCCCGGGGATAATTCACCCCTCCACTTT,CASSKIPGDNSPLHF
-,-,TRBV7-2,TRBJ1-6,TGTGCCAGCAGCCCGCCGGCAGGGATTAATTCACCCCTCCACTTT,CASSPPAGINSPLHF
-,TRBD2,TRBV7-8,TRBJ2-2,TGTGCCAGCAGCTTAGGGTCAGTGGGACTAGCGGGAGGAACCGGGGAGCTGTTTTTT,CASSLGSVGLAGGTGELFF
-,TRBD1,TRBV5-1,TRBJ2-2,TGCGCCAGCAGCCCGGGGACAGGGATTGGCACCGGGGAGCTGTTTTTT,CASSPGTGIGTGELFF
-,-,TRBV19,TRBJ1-5,TGTGCCAGTAGTCTCACACCCAGGCTTCATCAGCCCCAGCATTTT,CASSLTPRLHQPQHF
-,TRBD1,TRBV27,TRBJ2-2,TGTGCCAGCAGCGGACAGGGGAGTACCGGGGAGCTGTTTTTT,CASSGQGSTGELFF
once,-,TRBV18,TRBJ2-1,TGTGCCAGCTCACCTGTAGAGCCTCCATTTTCCTACAATGAGCAGTTCTTC,CASSPVEPPFSYNEQFF
-,TRBD2,TRBV28,TRBJ2-2,TGTGCCAGCATAACTAGCGGGACGAACACCGGGGAGCTGTTTTTT,CASITSGTNTGELFF
-,-,TRBV28,TRBJ1-2,TGTGCCAGCAGGATAAGCGGGTCATTCTATGGCTACACCTTC,CASRISGSFYGYTF
-,TRBD2,TRBV3-1/TRBV3-2,TRBJ2-1,TGTGCCAGCAGCCAAGATACTAGCGGGAGGGTCTTATACAATGAGCAGTTCTTC,CASSQDTSGRVLYNEQFF
-,TRBD1,TRBV28,TRBJ1-1,TGTGCCACCGCGACAGGGATGAACACTGAAGCTTTCTTT,CATATGMNTEAFF
-,TRBD1,TRBV7-2,TRBJ1-6,TGTGCCAGCAGCCCGGCCGGGACAGCAAATTCACCCCTCCACTTT,CASSPAGTANSPLHF
-,-,TRBV7-3,TRBJ2-1,TGTGCCAGCAGCTCCGGGACACCTTACAATGAGCAGTTCTTC,CASSSGTPYNEQFF
-,-,TRBV5-5,TRBJ2-3,TGTGCCAGCAGCCCTAGCACAGATACGCAGTATTTT,CASSPSTDTQYF
-,-,TRBV20-1,TRBJ2-7,TGCAGTGCTAGAGGTCGCTACGAGCAGTACTTC,CSARGRYEQYF
-,-,TRBV3-1/TRBV3-2,TRBJ2-7,TGTGCCAGCAGCCAACGAGACAGCTACGAGCAGTACTTC,CASSQRDSYEQYF
-,-,TRBV5-1,TRBJ2-7,TGCGCCAGCAGCTTGCAGGCTCACTCCTACGAGCAGTACTTC,CASSLQAHSYEQYF
-,-,TRBV25-1,TRBJ2-4,TGTGCCAGCAGTGAGGAGGGAGCCAAAAACATTCAGTACTTC,CASSEEGAKNIQYF
-,-,TRBV19,TRBJ1-2,TGTGCCAGTAGTATCACCCCCGCGGGTGGCTACACCTTC,CASSITPAGGYTF
-,-,TRBV30,TRBJ2-5,TGTGCCTGGGCCCCCCGGCAAGAGACCCAGTACTTC,CAWAPRQETQYF
once,TRBD1,TRBV6-6,TRBJ1-5,TGTGCCAGCAGTCACGGACAGGGGTCTCAGCCCCAGCATTTT,CASSHGQGSQPQHF